The clone carrying this T cell receptor (beta chain) showed up just a few times. These data belong to a study of cytomegalovirus exposure and HLA in healthy donors. The V end lost 4 bases, the J end lost 4 bases, and 20 bases lay between the germline ends. The CDR3 contains 16 residues. Germline assignment: CDR1 PRHDT and CDR2 FYEKMQ (reference sequence). PCR employed 60 Vbeta and 13 Jbeta primers. Sequencing was performed with immunoSEQ multiplex PCR; in TCRdb, only in-frame clones are kept and a portion is missing. The sample lists 150,000 or so clones, over 65% occurring once. The receptor was isolated from a woman in her thirties or forties in good health and CMV-seronegative. Material for sequencing was PBMCs. The chain carries TRBV13 and TRBJ2-7, with D perhaps TRBD1 (6 bases). The DNA of the CDR3 is TGTGCCAGCAGCTCAAACCGGATCAGGGGTTCGTACGAGCAGTACTTC. Its protein is CASSSNRIRGSYEQYF.